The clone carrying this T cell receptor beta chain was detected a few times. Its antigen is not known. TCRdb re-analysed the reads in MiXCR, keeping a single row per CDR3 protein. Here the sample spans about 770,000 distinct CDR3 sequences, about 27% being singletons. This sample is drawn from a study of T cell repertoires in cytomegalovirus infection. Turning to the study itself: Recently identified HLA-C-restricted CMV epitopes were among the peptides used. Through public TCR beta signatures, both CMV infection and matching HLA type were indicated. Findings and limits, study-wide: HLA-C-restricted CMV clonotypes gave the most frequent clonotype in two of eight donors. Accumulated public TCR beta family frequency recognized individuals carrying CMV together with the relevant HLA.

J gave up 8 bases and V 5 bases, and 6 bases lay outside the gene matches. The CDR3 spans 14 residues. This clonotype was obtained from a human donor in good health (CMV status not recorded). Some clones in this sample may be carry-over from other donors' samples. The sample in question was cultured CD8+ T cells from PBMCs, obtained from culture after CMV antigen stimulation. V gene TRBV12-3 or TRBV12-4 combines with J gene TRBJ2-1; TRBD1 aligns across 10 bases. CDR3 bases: TGTGCCAGCAGTCGGGACAGGGGTTCGGATGAGCAGTTCTTC. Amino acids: CASSRDRGSDEQFF.